This record covers a single T cell receptor (beta chain). What it recognizes is unknown. The authors prepared the TCRbeta library with unique molecular identifiers. TCRdb passed the PCR reads through MiXCR, listing each CDR3 protein once. The sample contains approximately 1,000,000 distinct CDR3 sequences, roughly 31% of which appear only once. CDR3 length equals 14 residues. The ends were cut back, 7 bases at V and 8 bases at J, with 18 bases in the middle. The source of the sample is a study of T-cell reconstitution after alpha-beta-depleted transplantation in children. Study-wide results and caveats: T-cell counts and diversity at one year following transplant were attributed mainly to newly produced T cells.

The rearrangement joins TRBV12-3 or TRBV12-4 to TRBJ2-1; D unclear. This receptor was taken from a boy under two years old who had a stem cell transplant for SCID, so the T cells may come from the graft donor. Sequences were derived from PBMCs, mostly from graft donor cells, sampled 360 days after TCRalphabeta/CD19-depleted stem cell transplant. CDR3 bases: TGTGCCAGCACTCCCGGGTTGGGGTTCGATGAGCAGTTCTTC. Translation gives CASTPGLGFDEQFF.